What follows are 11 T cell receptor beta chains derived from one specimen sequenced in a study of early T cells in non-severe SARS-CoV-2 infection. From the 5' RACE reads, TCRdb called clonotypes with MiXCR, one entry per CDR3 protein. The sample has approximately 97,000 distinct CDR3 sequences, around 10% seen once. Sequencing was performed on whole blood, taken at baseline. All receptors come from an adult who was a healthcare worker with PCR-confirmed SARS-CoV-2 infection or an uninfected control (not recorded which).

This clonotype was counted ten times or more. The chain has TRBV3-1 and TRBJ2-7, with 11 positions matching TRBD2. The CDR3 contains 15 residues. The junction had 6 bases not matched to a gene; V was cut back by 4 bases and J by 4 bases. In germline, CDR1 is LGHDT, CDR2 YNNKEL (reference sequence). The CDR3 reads CASSPPGLAAYEQYF. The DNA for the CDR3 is TGTGCCAGCAGCCCCCCGGGACTAGCGGCTTACGAGCAGTACTTC.

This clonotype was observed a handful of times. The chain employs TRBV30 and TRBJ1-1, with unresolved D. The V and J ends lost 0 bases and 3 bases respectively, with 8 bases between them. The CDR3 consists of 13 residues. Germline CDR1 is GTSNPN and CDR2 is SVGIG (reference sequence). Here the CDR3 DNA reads TGTGCCTGGAGTGTACGGTGGGACACTGAAGCTTTCTTT. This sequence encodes CAWSVRWDTEAFF.

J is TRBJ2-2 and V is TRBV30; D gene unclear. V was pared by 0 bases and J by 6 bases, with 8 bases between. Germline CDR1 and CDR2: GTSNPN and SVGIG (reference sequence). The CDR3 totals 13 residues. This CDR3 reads CAWSVREAGELFF. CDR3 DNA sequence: TGTGCCTGGAGTGTAAGGGAAGCCGGGGAGCTGTTTTTT.

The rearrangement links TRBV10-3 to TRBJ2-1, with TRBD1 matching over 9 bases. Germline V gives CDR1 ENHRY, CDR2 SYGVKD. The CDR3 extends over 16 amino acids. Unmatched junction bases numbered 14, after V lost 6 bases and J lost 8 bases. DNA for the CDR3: TGTGCCATCAGGCCCAGGACAGGGGTTAGTTTGGATGAGCAGTTCTTC. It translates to CAIRPRTGVSLDEQFF.

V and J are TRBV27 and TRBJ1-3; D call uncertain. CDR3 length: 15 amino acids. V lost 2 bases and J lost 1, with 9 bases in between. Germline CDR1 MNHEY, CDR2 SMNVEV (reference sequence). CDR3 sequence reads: CASSLKPGSGNTIYF. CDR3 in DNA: TGTGCCAGCAGTTTAAAACCAGGATCTGGAAACACCATATATTTT.

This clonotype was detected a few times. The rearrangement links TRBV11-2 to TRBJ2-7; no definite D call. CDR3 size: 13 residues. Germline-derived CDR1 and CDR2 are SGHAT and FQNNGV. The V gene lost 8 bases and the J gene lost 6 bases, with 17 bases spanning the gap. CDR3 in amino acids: CASLDLRVSEQYF. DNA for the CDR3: TGTGCCAGCTTAGATTTGCGAGTGAGCGAGCAGTACTTC. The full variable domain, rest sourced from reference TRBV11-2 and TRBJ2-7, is EAGVAQSPRYKIIEKRQSVAFWCNPISGHATLYWYQQILGQGPKLLIQFQNNGVVDDSQLPKDRFSAERLKGVDSTLKIQPAKLEDSAVYLCASLDLRVSEQYFGPGTRLTVT.

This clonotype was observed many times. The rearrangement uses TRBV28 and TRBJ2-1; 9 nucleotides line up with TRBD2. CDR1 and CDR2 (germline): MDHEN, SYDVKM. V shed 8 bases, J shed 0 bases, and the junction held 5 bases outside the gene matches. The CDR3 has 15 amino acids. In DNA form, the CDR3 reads TGTGCCAGCCAGACTAGCGGAGACTCCTACAATGAGCAGTTCTTC. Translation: CASQTSGDSYNEQFF.

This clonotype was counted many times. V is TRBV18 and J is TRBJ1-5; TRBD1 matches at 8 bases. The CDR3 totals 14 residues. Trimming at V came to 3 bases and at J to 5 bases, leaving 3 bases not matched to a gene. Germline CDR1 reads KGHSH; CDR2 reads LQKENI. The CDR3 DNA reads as TGTGCCAGCTCACCGACAGGGGAGCATCAGCCCCAGCATTTT. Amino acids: CASSPTGEHQPQHF.

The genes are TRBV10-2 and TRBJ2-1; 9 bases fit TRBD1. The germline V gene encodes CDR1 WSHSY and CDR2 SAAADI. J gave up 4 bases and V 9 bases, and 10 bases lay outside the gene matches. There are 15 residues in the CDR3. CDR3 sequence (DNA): TGCGCCAGTCTCCGGGACAGGGCAAATTACAATGAGCAGTTCTTC. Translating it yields CASLRDRANYNEQFF.

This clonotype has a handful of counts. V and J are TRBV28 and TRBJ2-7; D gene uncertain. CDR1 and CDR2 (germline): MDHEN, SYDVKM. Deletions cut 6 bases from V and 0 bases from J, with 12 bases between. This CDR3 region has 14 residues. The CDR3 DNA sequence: TGTGCCAGCAGCCCTTCCGTGAGCTCCTACGAGCAGTACTTC. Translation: CASSPSVSSYEQYF.

DNA of the CDR3: TGTGCCAGCAGCCAAGTCGATTCCGCGGCCCAGGGAGATACGCAGTATTTT. Amino acid sequence: CASSQVDSAAQGDTQYF. The chain has TRBV4-2 and TRBJ2-3; weak D call: TRBD1 (5 bases). Trimming removed 1 base at V and 5 bases at J, with 19 bases between. CDR1 and CDR2 from the germline V gene are LGHNA and YNFKEQ. The length of the CDR3 is 17 residues.